One and the same sample provided the 11 T cell receptor beta chains below, sequenced in a study of blood T cell repertoires in COVID-19. Data came from immunoSEQ multiplex PCR; TCRdb stores just in-frame clones and leaves some out. The repertoire holds approximately 270,000 clones, around 90% seen once, with roughly 2.1% in the top ten. Sequenced material: peripheral blood. All receptors come from a man aged 50-59 years with acute or convalescent COVID-19.

The chain joins TRBV13 to TRBJ1-2; possibly TRBD1 for D (5 bases). Germline CDR1 PRHDT, CDR2 FYEKMQ (reference sequence). Trimming removed 0 bases from V and 1 base from J, with 6 bases in between. The length of the CDR3 is 14 residues. For the CDR3, the DNA is TGTGCCAGCAGCTTAGGGCAGGGTAACTATGGCTACACCTTC. This encodes CASSLGQGNYGYTF.

The chain joins TRBV18 to TRBJ1-2, with D unclear. V lost 2 bases to trimming and J lost 1 base, with 17 bases between them. This CDR3 is built from 17 residues. CDR1 and CDR2 from the germline V gene are KGHSH and LQKENI. CDR3 in DNA: TGTGCCAGCTCACCAGATCCCGGCGGCCTAGGTAACTATGGCTACACCTTC. Translated: CASSPDPGGLGNYGYTF.

V and J are TRBV11-2 and TRBJ2-3; tentatively, D is TRBD1 (5 bases). The V gene's germline CDR1 is SGHAT and CDR2 FQNNGV. CDR3 size: 14 residues. V lost 4 bases and J 5 bases, leaving 13 bases between the germline ends. CDR3 coding DNA: TGTGCCAGCAGCTCAGGGTTTACGTTAGATACGCAGTATTTT. Protein product: CASSSGFTLDTQYF.

This clone was recorded a few times. The V and J genes are TRBV7-6 and TRBJ2-1; D unclear. The ends were cut back, 5 bases at V and 9 bases at J, with 11 bases in the middle. The germline V gene encodes CDR1 SGHVS and CDR2 FNYEAQ. The CDR3 is 12 residues long. This chain's CDR3 is CASSPPRSEQFF. DNA of the CDR3: TGTGCCAGCAGCCCCCCCCGCAGTGAGCAGTTCTTC.

This clone was observed a handful of times. CDR3 loop: CASSLGGGALDEQFF. CDR3 coding DNA: TGTGCCAGCAGTTTGGGCGGGGGGGCTCTTGATGAGCAGTTCTTC. The chain links TRBV9 to TRBJ2-1, with TRBD2 matching 9 bases. From germline, CDR1 is SGDLS and CDR2 YYNGEE. CDR3 size: 15 residues. V lost 5 bases, J lost 8 bases, and 11 bases stayed unmatched.

This clone has a single count. This chain uses TRBV19 with TRBJ1-1; TRBD1 is a possible D gene (6 bases). This CDR3 spans 13 amino acids. Germline CDR1 and CDR2: LNHDA and SQIVND (reference sequence). The V end was cut by 5 bases, the J end by 8 bases, with 15 bases between. CDR3 coding DNA: TGTGCCAGTAGTGCTGGGGGAGGGACAGAAGCTTTCTTT. It yields the protein CASSAGGGTEAFF.

The chain is built from TRBV5-5 and TRBJ1-1, with D maybe TRBD1 (5 bases). The CDR3 spans 15 residues. Germline V gene sequence: CDR1 SGHKS, CDR2 YYEKEE (reference sequence). Trimming pared 1 base from V and 3 bases from J, leaving 13 bases between. CDR3: CASSLRGRYHTEAFF. CDR3 DNA sequence: TGTGCCAGCAGCTTGAGGGGCAGGTATCACACTGAAGCTTTCTTT. The full variable domain, in which reference TRBV5-5 and TRBJ1-1 provide the parts outside the CDR3, is DAGVTQSPTHLIKTRGQQVTLRCSPISGHKSVSWYQQVLGQGPQFIFQYYEKEERGRGNFPDRFSARQFPNYSSELNVNALLLGDSALYLCASSLRGRYHTEAFFGQGTRLTVV.

The rearrangement links TRBV7-9 to TRBJ1-5; D is perhaps TRBD1 (5 bases). CDR3 size: 17 residues. Between the trimmed V and J ends, which lost 4 bases and 3 bases, there was a span of 19 bases. Germline V CDR1 and CDR2: SEHNR, FQNEAQ (reference sequence). CDR3 DNA sequence: TGTGCCAGCAGCTCTGGTCTTACCTGGGACTCCAATCAGCCCCAGCATTTT. Encoded protein: CASSSGLTWDSNQPQHF.

The chain has TRBV10-3 and TRBJ2-7; 7 positions match TRBD1. The CDR3 spans 15 residues. Germline V gives CDR1 ENHRY, CDR2 SYGVKD. Losses at the gene ends were 6 bases for V and 0 bases for J; bases not matched to a gene: 8. CDR3 region: CAISEGQLDSYEQYF. CDR3 coding DNA: TGTGCCATCAGCGAGGGACAGTTGGACTCCTACGAGCAGTACTTC.

This chain connects TRBV11-2 to TRBJ2-7; possible D gene TRBD1, 5 bases. The CDR3 runs 16 residues. Trimming pared 5 bases from V and 3 bases from J, leaving 20 bases between. From germline, CDR1 is SGHAT and CDR2 FQNNGV. The CDR3: CASSQFQGIKIYEQYF. The CDR3 DNA follows: TGTGCCAGCAGCCAATTCCAGGGAATCAAAATCTACGAGCAGTACTTC.

V and J are TRBV5-1 and TRBJ2-2, with no clear D. The CDR3 sequence is 15 residues long. The V and J ends lost 0 bases and 1 base respectively, with 7 bases between them. In germline, CDR1 is SGHRS, CDR2 YFSETQ. This CDR3 reads CASSLDRGNTGELFF. The CDR3 DNA sequence: TGCGCCAGCAGCTTGGATCGCGGGAACACCGGGGAGCTGTTTTTT.